This T cell receptor (beta chain) was obtained from a study of blood T cell repertoires in COVID-19. On the study more broadly: Sources were T cells, B-cell-depleted T cells, or PBMCs; the material itself was cDNA or gDNA.

Sequenced by immunoSEQ multiplex PCR; TCRdb stores in-frame clones only, minus some. The sample includes just under 65,000 clones, around 73% seen only once; the top ten take approximately 14%. The CDR3 has 16 amino acids. J gave up 3 bases and V 4 bases, and 5 bases lay outside the gene matches. Germline CDR1 reads MNHNS; CDR2 reads SASEGT. Seattle cases were enrolled at active infection and followed longitudinally. This receptor was taken from a man aged 55 to 70 with COVID-19, enrolled during active disease. The chain is built from TRBV6-1 and TRBJ2-3; 12 positions match TRBD2. The sample comprised peripheral blood. CDR3 nucleotide sequence: TGTGCCAGCAGTGCACTAGCGGGAGGACGGACAGATACGCAGTATTTT. Encoded protein: CASSALAGGRTDTQYF.